This record concerns one T cell receptor (beta chain) sequence. Methods used by the authors: For nucleated cells, counts were estimated from reference gene primer amplification. The table came from immunoSEQ multiplex PCR; TCRdb's copy has only in-frame clones and leaves some out. V and J calls and clone size are as listed in that table; D and trimming were resolved from the DNA. Altogether 55,000 to 75,000 clones are present, nearly 90% being singletons, with the ten largest covering approximately 1.5%. The sample originates from a study of blood T cell repertoires in COVID-19. Background on the study: Spain, Italy and the United States supplied samples that represented acute and convalescent COVID-19. T cells, B-cell-depleted T cells, or PBMCs supplied cDNA or gDNA.

The germline V gene encodes CDR1 LNHDA and CDR2 SQIVND (reference sequence). The CDR3 runs to 15 residues. V lost 6 bases and J lost 5; bases outside the gene matches: 8. V gene TRBV19 combines with J gene TRBJ1-5, with 9 bases lining up with TRBD1. The sequenced sample was peripheral blood. This TCR came from a man aged 55 to 70 with acute or convalescent COVID-19. CDR3 region: CASRFTRQGDQPQHF. Here the CDR3 DNA reads TGTGCCAGTAGATTCACCCGACAGGGGGATCAGCCCCAGCATTTT.